This T cell receptor beta chain emerged from a study of blood T cell repertoires in COVID-19. Study summary: Sites in the United States, Italy and Spain provided acute and convalescent COVID-19 samples. Sources were T cells, B-cell-depleted T cells, or PBMCs; the material itself was cDNA or gDNA.

Original methodology: Amplifying reference gene primers gave estimates of nucleated cell counts. Method: immunoSEQ multiplex PCR; TCRdb's copy keeps in-frame clones and lacks some. V and J calls and clone size are those listed in that table; D and trimming were worked out from the DNA. The table lists 200,000 to 300,000 clones, around 87% of them singletons. This CDR3 has 16 residues. V lost 1 base and J lost 1; bases outside the gene matches: 7. Per the germline V gene, CDR1 is SGHVS and CDR2 is FQNEAQ. This clonotype originated in a woman aged 25-40 years who had recovered from COVID-19. V usage is TRBV7-8 and J usage is TRBJ2-7, with 7 bases aligning to TRBD1. Sequenced input: peripheral blood. In nucleotides, the CDR3 is TGTGCCAGCAGCTTAGTCCGGGACAGTCTTTCCTACGAGCAGTACTTC. As protein: CASSLVRDSLSYEQYF.